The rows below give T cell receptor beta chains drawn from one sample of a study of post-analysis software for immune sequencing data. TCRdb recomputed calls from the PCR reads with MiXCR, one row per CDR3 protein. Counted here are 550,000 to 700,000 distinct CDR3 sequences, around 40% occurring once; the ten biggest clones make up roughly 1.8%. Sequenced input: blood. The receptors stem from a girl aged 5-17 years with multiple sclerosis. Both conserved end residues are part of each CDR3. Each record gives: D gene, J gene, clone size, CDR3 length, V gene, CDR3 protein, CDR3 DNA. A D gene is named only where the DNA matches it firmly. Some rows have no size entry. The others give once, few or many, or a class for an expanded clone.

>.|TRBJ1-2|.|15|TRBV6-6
CASSLLTGANYGYTF
TGTGCCAGCAGTTTACTGACAGGAGCTAACTATGGCTACACCTTC
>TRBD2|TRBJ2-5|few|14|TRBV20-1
CSARGGLLQETQYF
TGCAGTGCTAGGGGGGGACTACTACAAGAGACCCAGTACTTC
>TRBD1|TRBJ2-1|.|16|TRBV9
CASSPTTGRGYNEQFF
TGTGCCAGCAGCCCCACGACAGGGCGTGGGTACAATGAGCAGTTCTTC
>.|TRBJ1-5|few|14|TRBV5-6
CASSRGTASGPQHF
TGTGCCAGCAGCCGTGGGACGGCCTCGGGGCCCCAGCATTTT
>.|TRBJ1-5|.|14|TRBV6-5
CASSRWKSAQPQHF
TGTGCCAGCAGTCGTTGGAAATCAGCACAGCCCCAGCATTTT
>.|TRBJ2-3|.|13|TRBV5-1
CASSSLVTDTQYF
TGCGCCAGCAGCTCACTAGTCACAGATACGCAGTATTTT
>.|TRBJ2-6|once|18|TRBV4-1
CASILGAPSPSGANVLTF
TGCGCCAGCATCTTAGGGGCCCCATCCCCTTCTGGGGCCAACGTCCTGACTTTC
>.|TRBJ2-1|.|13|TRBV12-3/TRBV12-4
CASTKKERGKQFF
TGTGCCAGCACCAAAAAGGAACGGGGAAAGCAGTTCTTC
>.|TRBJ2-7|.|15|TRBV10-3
CAISSQSARSYEQYF
TGTGCCATCAGCTCACAGAGTGCACGATCCTACGAGCAGTACTTC
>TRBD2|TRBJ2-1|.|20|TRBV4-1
CASSQEHPGLVSVGYNEQFF
TGCGCCAGCAGCCAAGAACACCCGGGACTAGTTTCCGTAGGGTACAATGAGCAGTTCTTC
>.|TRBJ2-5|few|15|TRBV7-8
CASGPTGMNQETQYF
TGTGCCAGCGGGCCTACAGGGATGAACCAAGAGACCCAGTACTTC
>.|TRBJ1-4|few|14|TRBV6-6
CASRAGGGREKLFF
TGTGCCAGCAGGGCCGGGGGAGGGCGAGAAAAACTGTTTTTT
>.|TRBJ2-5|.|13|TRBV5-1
CASSLWPGETQYF
TGCGCCAGCAGCTTGTGGCCAGGGGAGACCCAGTACTTC
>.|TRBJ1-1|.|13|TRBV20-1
CSARDGGNTEAFF
TGCAGTGCTAGAGATGGTGGGAACACTGAAGCTTTCTTT
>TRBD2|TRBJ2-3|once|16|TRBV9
CASSVDRGGLTDTQYF
TGTGCCAGCAGCGTAGACCGGGGGGGGCTTACAGATACGCAGTATTTT
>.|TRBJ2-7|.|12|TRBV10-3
CAVAGYQEAQYF
TGTGCCGTCGCGGGTTACCAAGAGGCCCAGTACTTC
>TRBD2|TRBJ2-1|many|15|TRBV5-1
CASSLTGGSYNEQFF
TGTGCCAGCAGCTTAACGGGGGGCTCCTACAATGAGCAGTTCTTC
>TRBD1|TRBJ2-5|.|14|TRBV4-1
CASSQLDRAETQYF
TGCGCCAGCAGCCAATTGGACAGGGCTGAGACCCAGTACTTC
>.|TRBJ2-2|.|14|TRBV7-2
CASSSSGGTGELFF
TGTGCCAGCAGCTCATCTGGGGGCACCGGGGAGCTGTTTTTT
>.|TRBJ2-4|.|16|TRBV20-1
CSAMLPAGAYKNIQYF
TGCAGTGCTATGCTCCCGGCAGGGGCCTACAAAAACATTCAGTACTTC
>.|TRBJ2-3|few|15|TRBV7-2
CASSSYTGSTDTQYF
TGTGCCAGCAGCTCATACACGGGTAGCACAGATACGCAGTATTTT
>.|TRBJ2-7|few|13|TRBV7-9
CASSLSRQDTQYF
TGTGCCAGCAGCTTAAGCAGACAAGATACCCAGTACTTC
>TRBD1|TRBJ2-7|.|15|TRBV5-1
CASSQNDRDAYEQYF
TGCGCCAGCAGCCAAAACGACAGGGACGCCTACGAGCAGTACTTC
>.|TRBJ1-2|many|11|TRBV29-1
CSVRQDYGYTF
TGCAGCGTTAGACAGGACTATGGCTACACCTTC
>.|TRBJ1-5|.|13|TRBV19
CASSIPPYQPQHF
TGTGCCAGTAGTATCCCCCCGTATCAGCCCCAGCATTTT
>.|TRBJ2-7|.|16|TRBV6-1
CASRPTAYPSSYEQYF
TGTGCCAGCAGGCCGACGGCATACCCCTCCTCCTACGAGCAGTACTTC
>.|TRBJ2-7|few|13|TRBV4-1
CASSQEREYEQYF
TGCGCCAGCAGCCAAGAACGAGAGTACGAGCAGTACTTC
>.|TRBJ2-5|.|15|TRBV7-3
CASSLTGGEGETQYF
TGTGCCAGCAGCTTAACAGGCGGCGAGGGAGAGACCCAGTACTTC
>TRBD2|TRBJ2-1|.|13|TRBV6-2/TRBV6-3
CAGRLAGGNEQFF
TGTGCCGGTCGGCTAGCGGGAGGCAATGAGCAGTTCTTC
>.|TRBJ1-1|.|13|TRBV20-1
CSARRGPSTEAFF
TGCAGTGCTAGACGGGGCCCTTCCACTGAAGCTTTCTTT
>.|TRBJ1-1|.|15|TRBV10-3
CAISVGRGLNTEAFF
TGTGCCATCAGTGTTGGACGGGGCTTGAACACTGAAGCTTTCTTT
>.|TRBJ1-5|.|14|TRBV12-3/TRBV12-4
CASSFSLFDQPQHF
TGTGCCAGCAGTTTTTCCCTTTTTGATCAGCCCCAGCATTTT
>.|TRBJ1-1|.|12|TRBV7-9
CASSLEGLAAFF
TGTGCCAGCAGCTTAGAGGGCCTGGCGGCTTTCTTT
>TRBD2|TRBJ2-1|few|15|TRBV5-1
CASSLDGGDYNEQFF
TGCGCCAGCAGCTTGGATGGGGGGGACTACAATGAGCAGTTCTTC
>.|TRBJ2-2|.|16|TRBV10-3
CAIRPGPSTNTGELFF
TGTGCCATCAGGCCGGGACCCTCAACGAACACCGGGGAGCTGTTTTTT
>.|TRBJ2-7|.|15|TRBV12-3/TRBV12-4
CASSLAGLEGYEQYF
TGTGCCAGCAGTTTAGCGGGATTGGAAGGCTACGAGCAGTACTTC
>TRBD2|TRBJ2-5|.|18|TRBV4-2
CASSQDLRTSGGQETQYF
TGTGCCAGCAGCCAAGATCTTCGGACTAGCGGGGGTCAAGAGACCCAGTACTTC